This T cell receptor (beta chain) emerged from a study of T cell responses to AZD1222 COVID-19 vaccine. For the study at large: Both about-4-week and about-12-week second-dose recipients were combined. Study conclusions and caveats: The donor cohort was predominantly white British with a female majority, and clonal diversity may have been underestimated. Unmutated variant regions are reportedly targeted by nearly half of spike-specific TCRs.

The table lists this clone with a few counts. Its matching antigen is unknown. The assay was immunoSEQ multiplex PCR, and TCRdb's table has in-frame clones only and misses some. The repertoire holds about 70,000 clones, with 75% to 90% as singletons. CDR1 and CDR2 from the germline V gene are LNHDA and SQIVND (reference sequence). This CDR3 has 16 residues. J lost 7 bases, V lost 3 bases, and 9 bases had no gene match. This TCR came from an adult in good health. The rearrangement joins TRBV19 to TRBJ1-5, with TRBD1 identical over 10 bases. This specimen was peripheral blood, taken on day 0 of AZD1222 vaccination. CDR3 nucleotides: TGTGCCAGTAGTATTTACCCCGGGACAGGGGACCAGCCCCAGCATTTT. Translation gives CASSIYPGTGDQPQHF.